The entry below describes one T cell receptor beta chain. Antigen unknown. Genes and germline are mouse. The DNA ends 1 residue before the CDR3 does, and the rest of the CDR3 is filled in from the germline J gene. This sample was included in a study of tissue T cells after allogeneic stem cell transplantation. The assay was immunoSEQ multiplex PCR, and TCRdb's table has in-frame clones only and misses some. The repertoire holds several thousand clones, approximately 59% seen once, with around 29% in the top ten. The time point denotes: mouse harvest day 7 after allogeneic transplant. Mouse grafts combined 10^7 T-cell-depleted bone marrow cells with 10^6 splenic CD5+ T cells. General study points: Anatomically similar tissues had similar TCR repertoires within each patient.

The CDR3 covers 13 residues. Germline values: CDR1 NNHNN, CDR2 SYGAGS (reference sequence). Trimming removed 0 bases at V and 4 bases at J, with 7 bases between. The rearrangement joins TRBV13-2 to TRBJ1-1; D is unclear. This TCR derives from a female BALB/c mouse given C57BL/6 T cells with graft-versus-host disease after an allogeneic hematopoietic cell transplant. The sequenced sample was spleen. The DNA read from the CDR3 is TGTGCCAGCGGTGATGCACAGATCACAGAAGTCTTC. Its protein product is CASGDAQITEVF. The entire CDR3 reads CASGDAQITEVFF.